Presented here are 13 T cell receptor beta chains from one specimen sequenced in a study of T cells in Graves' hyperthyroidism and ophthalmopathy. Amplified TCR beta CDR3 regions came from RNA transcripts. Carried out on the TCR CDR3, a first-round RT-PCR used the HTBI primer set. MiXCR was run by TCRdb on the multiplex PCR reads, yielding one entry per CDR3 protein. The sample holds more than 550,000 distinct CDR3 sequences, roughly a sixth seen once. The sample comprised blood. The receptors stem from a woman in her 50s with Graves' hyperthyroidism that later progressed to Graves' ophthalmopathy.

This clonotype was seen a few times. The chain links TRBV11-2 to TRBJ1-2; tentative D call: TRBD1 (6 bases). Deletions cut 4 bases from V and 3 bases from J, with 21 bases between. This CDR3 spans 17 amino acids. Germline CDR1 reads SGHAT; CDR2 reads FQNNGV. The CDR3 sequence: CASSSQDTGPLDYGYTF. CDR3 DNA: TGTGCCAGCAGCTCGCAGGATACAGGGCCACTAGACTATGGCTACACCTTC.

The chain uses TRBV6-1 and TRBJ2-7; possible D gene TRBD1, 6 bases. The germline V gene encodes CDR1 MNHNS and CDR2 SASEGT. V dropped 6 bases and J dropped 2 bases, with 14 bases sitting between them. CDR3 size: 14 residues. CDR3 region: CASRSFGQPYEQYF. The CDR3 DNA reads as TGTGCCAGCAGATCCTTTGGACAGCCCTACGAGCAGTACTTC.

This clonotype appeared many times. The V call is TRBV3-1, the J call TRBJ1-1; D may be TRBD1 (6 bases). Germline CDR1 reads LGHDT; CDR2 reads YNNKEL (reference sequence). Trimming shortened V by 0 bases and J by 5 bases, and 13 bases separated the two germline ends. The CDR3 has 15 residues. CDR3 in DNA: TGTGCCAGCAGCCAAGATTTACAGGGCAAGACTGAAGCTTTCTTT. Protein product: CASSQDLQGKTEAFF.

This sequence joins TRBV5-5 and TRBJ1-5; 10 bases are shared with TRBD1. Trimming cost V 2 bases and J 6 bases; bases outside gene matches: 8. Germline values: CDR1 SGHKS, CDR2 YYEKEE (reference sequence). CDR3 length: 16 amino acids. CDR3 in DNA: TGTGCCAGCAGCTTACGGGACAGGGGTGTTGGTCAGCCCCAGCATTTT. Its protein product is CASSLRDRGVGQPQHF.

This clonotype showed up just a few times. The V gene is TRBV3-1, the J gene TRBJ2-2; D unresolved. V lost 1 base to trimming and J lost 7 bases, with 7 bases between them. This CDR3 is built from 13 residues. Germline loops: CDR1 LGHDT, CDR2 YNNKEL (reference sequence). The DNA of the CDR3 is TGTGCCAGCAGCCAAGGGAACTTCGGGGAGCTGTTTTTT. Translating it yields CASSQGNFGELFF.

This clonotype was picked up many times. The chain has TRBV18 and TRBJ1-2; no clear D. The germline V and J ends were trimmed by 3 bases and 4 bases, with 9 bases remaining between them. CDR1 and CDR2 (germline): KGHSH, LQKENI. This CDR3 comprises 13 residues. CDR3 in amino acids: CASSPAGPYGYTF. CDR3 nucleotide sequence: TGTGCCAGCTCACCCGCAGGTCCCTATGGCTACACCTTC.

The V and J genes are TRBV20-1 and TRBJ2-5; D is undetermined. Germline V lookup: CDR1 DFQATT, CDR2 SNEGSKA (reference sequence). This CDR3 is built from 13 residues. V lost 4 bases and J 1 base, leaving 10 bases between the germline ends. The CDR3 region is CSAIPRVQETQYF. The CDR3 DNA is TGCAGTGCTATCCCACGAGTCCAAGAGACCCAGTACTTC.

This CDR3 is CASSPVAGGRGEQFF. The CDR3 DNA is TGTGCCAGCAGTCCTGTAGCGGGGGGCCGGGGTGAGCAGTTCTTC. The J gene is TRBJ2-1, the V gene TRBV12-3 or TRBV12-4, with 10 nucleotides matching TRBD2. Trimming removed 5 bases from V and 9 bases from J; junction bases left unmatched: 10. The CDR3 runs to 15 residues.

This clonotype was counted only a few times. CDR3 loop: CASRDRWSYGYTF. CDR3 in DNA: TGTGCCAGCCGAGATCGTTGGAGCTATGGCTACACCTTC. The chain couples TRBV19 to TRBJ1-2, with no clear D. The CDR3 totals 13 residues. The germline gives CDR1 LNHDA, CDR2 SQIVND (reference sequence). V lost 9 bases, J lost 4 bases, and 15 bases lay in between.

V usage is TRBV18 and J usage is TRBJ1-2; D not certain. This CDR3 has 15 residues. The V end lost 3 bases, the J end lost 4 bases, and 15 bases lay between the germline ends. The germline gives CDR1 KGHSH, CDR2 LQKENI. The CDR3 region is CASSPSGAGGYGYTF. The CDR3 DNA reads TGTGCCAGCTCACCCTCCGGTGCAGGCGGCTATGGCTACACCTTC.

Many counts were recorded for this clonotype. The J gene is TRBJ2-3, the V gene TRBV3-1; D not resolved. Germline assignment: CDR1 LGHDT and CDR2 YNNKEL (reference sequence). This CDR3 region has 14 residues. V lost 0 bases and J 3 bases, leaving 7 bases between the germline ends. DNA for the CDR3: TGTGCCAGCAGCCAAGATTTGGTGACAGATACGCAGTATTTT. Translation: CASSQDLVTDTQYF.

This clonotype has at least ten counts. This sequence joins TRBV5-1 and TRBJ1-1, with no clear D. The CDR3 runs to 15 residues. CDR1 and CDR2 from the germline V gene are SGHRS and YFSETQ. Trimming removed 0 bases from V and 5 bases from J, with 14 bases in between. CDR3 loop: CASSLEGSLGTEAFF. In DNA, the CDR3 is TGCGCCAGCAGCTTGGAGGGCAGCCTGGGGACTGAAGCTTTCTTT.

The CDR3 bases are TGTGCCATCAGTGAGCGCGGCCAGCAATACTACGAGCAGTACTTC. It is translated as CAISERGQQYYEQYF. The chain employs TRBV10-3 and TRBJ2-7; D uncertain. The germline V and J ends were trimmed by 2 bases and 3 bases, with 14 bases remaining between them. Germline V gene data show CDR1 as ENHRY and CDR2 as SYGVKD. The CDR3 extends over 15 amino acids.